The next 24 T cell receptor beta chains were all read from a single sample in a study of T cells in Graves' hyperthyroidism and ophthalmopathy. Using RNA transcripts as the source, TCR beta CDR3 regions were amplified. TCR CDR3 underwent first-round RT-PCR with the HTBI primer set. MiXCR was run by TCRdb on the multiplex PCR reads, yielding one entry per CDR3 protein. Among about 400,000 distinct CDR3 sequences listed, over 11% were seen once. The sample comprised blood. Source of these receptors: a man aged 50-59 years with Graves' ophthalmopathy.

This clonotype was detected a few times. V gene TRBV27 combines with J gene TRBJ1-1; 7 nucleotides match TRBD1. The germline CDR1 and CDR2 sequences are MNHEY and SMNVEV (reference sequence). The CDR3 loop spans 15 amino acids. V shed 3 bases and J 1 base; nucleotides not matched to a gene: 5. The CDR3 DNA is TGTGCCAGCAGTTTGGAGGGGGCCGAGAACACTGAAGCTTTCTTT. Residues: CASSLEGAENTEAFF.

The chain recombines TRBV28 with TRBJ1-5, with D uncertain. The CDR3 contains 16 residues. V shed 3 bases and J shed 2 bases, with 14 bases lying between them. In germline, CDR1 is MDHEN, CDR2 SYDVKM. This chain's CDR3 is CASSLFGRRGNQPQHF. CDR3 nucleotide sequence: TGTGCCAGCAGTTTGTTCGGCAGGCGGGGCAATCAGCCCCAGCATTTT.

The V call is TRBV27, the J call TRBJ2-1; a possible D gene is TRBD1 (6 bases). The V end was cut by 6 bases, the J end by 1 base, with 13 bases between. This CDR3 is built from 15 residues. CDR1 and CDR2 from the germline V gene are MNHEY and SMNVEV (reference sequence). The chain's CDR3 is CASRLGHTSYNEQFF. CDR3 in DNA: TGTGCCAGCAGATTGGGACACACATCCTACAATGAGCAGTTCTTC.

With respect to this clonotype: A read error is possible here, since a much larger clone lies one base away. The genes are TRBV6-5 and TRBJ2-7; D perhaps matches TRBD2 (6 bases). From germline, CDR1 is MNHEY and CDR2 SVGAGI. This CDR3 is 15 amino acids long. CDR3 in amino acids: CASSYSGRKLYERYF. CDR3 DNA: TGTGCCAGCAGTTACAGCGGGCGAAAACTCTACGAGCGGTACTTC.

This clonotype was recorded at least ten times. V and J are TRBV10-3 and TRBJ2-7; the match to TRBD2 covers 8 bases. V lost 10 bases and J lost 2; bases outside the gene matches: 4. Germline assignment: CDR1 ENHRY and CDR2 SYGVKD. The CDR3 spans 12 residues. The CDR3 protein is CASSGDTYEQYF. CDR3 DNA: TGTGCCAGTAGCGGGGACACCTACGAGCAGTACTTC.

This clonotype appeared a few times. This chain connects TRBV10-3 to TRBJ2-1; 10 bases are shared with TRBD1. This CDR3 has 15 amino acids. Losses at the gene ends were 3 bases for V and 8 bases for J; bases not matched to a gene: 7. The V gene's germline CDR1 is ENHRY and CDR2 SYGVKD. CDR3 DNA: TGTGCCATCAGTGAACCAGGGACAGGGGTCGATGAGCAGTTCTTC. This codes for CAISEPGTGVDEQFF.

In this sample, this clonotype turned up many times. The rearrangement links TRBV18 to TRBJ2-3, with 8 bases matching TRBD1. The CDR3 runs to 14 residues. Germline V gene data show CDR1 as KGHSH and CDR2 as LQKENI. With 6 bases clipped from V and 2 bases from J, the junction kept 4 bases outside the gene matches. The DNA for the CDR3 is TGTGCCAGCTCGCCGCAGGGGGCCACAGATACGCAGTATTTT. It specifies CASSPQGATDTQYF. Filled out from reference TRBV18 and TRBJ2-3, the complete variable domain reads NAGVMQNPRHLVRRRGQEARLRCSPMKGHSHVYWYRQLPEEGLKFMVYLQKENIIDESGMPKERFSAEFPKEGPSILRIQQVVRGDSAAYFCASSPQGATDTQYFGPGTRLTVL.

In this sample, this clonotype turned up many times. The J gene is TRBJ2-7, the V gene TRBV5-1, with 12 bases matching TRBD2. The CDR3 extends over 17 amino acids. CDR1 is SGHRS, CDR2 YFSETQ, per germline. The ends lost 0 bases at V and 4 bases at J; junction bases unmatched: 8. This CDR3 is CASSLGTSGTGGYEQYF. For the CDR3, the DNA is TGCGCCAGCAGCTTGGGGACTAGCGGGACTGGGGGGTACGAGCAGTACTTC.

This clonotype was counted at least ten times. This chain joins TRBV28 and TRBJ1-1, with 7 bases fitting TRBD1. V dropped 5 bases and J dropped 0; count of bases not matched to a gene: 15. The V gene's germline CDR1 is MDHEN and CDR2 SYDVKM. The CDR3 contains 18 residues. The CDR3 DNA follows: TGTGCCAGCAGTGACCCTATACAGGGGCCGAGGGTGAACACTGAAGCTTTCTTT. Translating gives CASSDPIQGPRVNTEAFF.

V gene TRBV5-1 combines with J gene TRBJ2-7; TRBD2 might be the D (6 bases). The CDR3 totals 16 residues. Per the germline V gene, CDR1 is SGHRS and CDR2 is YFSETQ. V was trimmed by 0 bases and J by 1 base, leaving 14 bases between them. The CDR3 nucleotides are TGCGCCAGCAGCTTGGTATCCTGGAGGGCTTCCTACGAGCAGTACTTC. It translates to CASSLVSWRASYEQYF.

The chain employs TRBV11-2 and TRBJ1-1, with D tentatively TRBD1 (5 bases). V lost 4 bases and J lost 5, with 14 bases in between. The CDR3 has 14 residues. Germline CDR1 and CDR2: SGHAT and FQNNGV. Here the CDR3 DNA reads TGTGCCAGCAGCTATCAGGTGGGGGGGACTGAAGCTTTCTTT. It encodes CASSYQVGGTEAFF.

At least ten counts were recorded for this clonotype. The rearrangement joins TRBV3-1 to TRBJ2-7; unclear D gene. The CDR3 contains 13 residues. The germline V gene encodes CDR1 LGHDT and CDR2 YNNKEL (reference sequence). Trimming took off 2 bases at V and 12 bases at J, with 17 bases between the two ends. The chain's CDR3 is CASSQRHLGPGYF. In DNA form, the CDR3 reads TGTGCCAGCAGCCAACGACATCTAGGGCCAGGGTACTTC.

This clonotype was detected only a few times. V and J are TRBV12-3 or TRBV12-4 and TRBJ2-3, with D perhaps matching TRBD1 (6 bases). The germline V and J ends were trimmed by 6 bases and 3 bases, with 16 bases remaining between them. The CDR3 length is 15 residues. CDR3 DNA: TGTGCCAGCAGACATAACAGGGTAGGGACAGATACGCAGTATTTT. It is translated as CASRHNRVGTDTQYF.

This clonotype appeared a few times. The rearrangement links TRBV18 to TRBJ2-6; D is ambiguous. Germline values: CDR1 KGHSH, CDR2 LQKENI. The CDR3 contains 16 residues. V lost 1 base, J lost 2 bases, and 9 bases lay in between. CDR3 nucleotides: TGTGCCAGCTCACCACTGGCGGCGACTGGGGCCAACGTCCTGACTTTC. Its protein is CASSPLAATGANVLTF.

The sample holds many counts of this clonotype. In DNA form, the CDR3 reads TGTGCCAGCAGCCAGACCCAAGGCTACACCTTC. Amino acid sequence: CASSQTQGYTF. This chain joins TRBV3-1 and TRBJ1-2; D gene uncertain. The CDR3 length is 11 residues. Germline V gene data show CDR1 as LGHDT and CDR2 as YNNKEL (reference sequence). The ends were cut back, 3 bases at V and 8 bases at J, with 7 bases in the middle.

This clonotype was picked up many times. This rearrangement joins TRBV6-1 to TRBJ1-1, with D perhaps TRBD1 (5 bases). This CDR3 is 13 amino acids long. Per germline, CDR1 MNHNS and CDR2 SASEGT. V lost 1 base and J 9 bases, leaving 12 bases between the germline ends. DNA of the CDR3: TGTGCCAGCAGTGAAGGAGGGTACAGGCAAGCTTTCTTT. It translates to CASSEGGYRQAFF.

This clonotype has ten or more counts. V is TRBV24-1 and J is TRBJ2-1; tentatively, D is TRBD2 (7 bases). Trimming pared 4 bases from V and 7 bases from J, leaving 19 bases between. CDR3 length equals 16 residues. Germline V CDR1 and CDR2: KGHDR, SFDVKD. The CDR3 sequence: CATSDLTSRTENEQFF. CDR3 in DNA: TGTGCCACCAGTGACCTGACTAGCAGGACAGAGAATGAGCAGTTCTTC.

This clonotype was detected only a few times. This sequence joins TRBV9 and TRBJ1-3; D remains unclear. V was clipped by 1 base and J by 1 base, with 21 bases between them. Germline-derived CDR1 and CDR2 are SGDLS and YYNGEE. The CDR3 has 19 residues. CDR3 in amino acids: CASSVTWRASPGSGNTIYF. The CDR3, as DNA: TGTGCCAGCAGCGTAACGTGGAGGGCCTCCCCGGGGTCTGGAAACACCATATATTTT.

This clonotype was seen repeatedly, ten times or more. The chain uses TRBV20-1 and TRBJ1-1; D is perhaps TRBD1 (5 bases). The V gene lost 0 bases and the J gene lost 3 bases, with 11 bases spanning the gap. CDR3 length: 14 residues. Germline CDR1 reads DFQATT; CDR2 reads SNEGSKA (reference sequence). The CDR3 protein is CSARDGAGDTEAFF. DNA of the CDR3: TGCAGTGCTAGAGATGGGGCAGGCGACACTGAAGCTTTCTTT.

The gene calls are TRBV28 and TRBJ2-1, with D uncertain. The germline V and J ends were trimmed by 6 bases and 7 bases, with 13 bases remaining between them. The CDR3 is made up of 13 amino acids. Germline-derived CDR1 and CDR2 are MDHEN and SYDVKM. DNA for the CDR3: TGTGCCAGCAGACCAACAACTCCAAATGAGCAGTTCTTC. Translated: CASRPTTPNEQFF.

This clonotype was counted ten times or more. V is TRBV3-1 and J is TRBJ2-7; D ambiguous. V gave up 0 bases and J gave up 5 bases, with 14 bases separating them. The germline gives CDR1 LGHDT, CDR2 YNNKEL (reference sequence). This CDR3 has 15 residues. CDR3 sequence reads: CASSQEFSGANEQYF. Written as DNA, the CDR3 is TGTGCCAGCAGCCAAGAGTTTTCCGGAGCCAACGAGCAGTACTTC.

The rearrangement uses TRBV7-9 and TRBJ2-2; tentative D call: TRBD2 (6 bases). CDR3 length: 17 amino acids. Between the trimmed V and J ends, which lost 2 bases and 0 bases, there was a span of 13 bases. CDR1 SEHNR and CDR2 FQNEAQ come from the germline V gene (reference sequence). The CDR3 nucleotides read TGTGCCAGCAGCTTAAAGATGTTAGCGGCGAACACCGGGGAGCTGTTTTTT. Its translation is CASSLKMLAANTGELFF.

CDR3 sequence reads: CASRHRGPGGYTF. CDR3 sequence (DNA): TGTGCCAGTCGTCACAGGGGGCCGGGTGGCTACACCTTC. This chain uses TRBV19 with TRBJ1-2, with 9 positions matching TRBD1. Germline CDR1 LNHDA, CDR2 SQIVND (reference sequence). The CDR3 spans 13 residues. Trimming at V came to 8 bases and at J to 7 bases, leaving 8 bases not matched to a gene.

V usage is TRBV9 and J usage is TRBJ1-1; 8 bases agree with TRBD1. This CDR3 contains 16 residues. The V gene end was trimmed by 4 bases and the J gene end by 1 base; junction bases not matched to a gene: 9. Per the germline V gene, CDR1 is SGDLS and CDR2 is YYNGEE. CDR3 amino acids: CASSPAGGKGNTEAFF. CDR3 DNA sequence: TGTGCCAGCAGCCCCGCAGGGGGCAAAGGGAACACTGAAGCTTTCTTT. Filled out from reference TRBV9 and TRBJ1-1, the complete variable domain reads DSGVTQTPKHLITATGQRVTLRCSPRSGDLSVYWYQQSLDQGLQFLIQYYNGEERAKGNILERFSAQQFPDLHSELNLSSLELGDSALYFCASSPAGGKGNTEAFFGQGTRLTVV.